Listed here is a single T cell receptor (beta chain). The CDR3 runs to 13 residues. The V gene end was trimmed by 3 bases and the J gene end by 4 bases; junction bases not matched to a gene: 4. CDR1 DFQATT and CDR2 SNEGSKA come from the germline V gene (reference sequence). This entry comes from a study of blood T cell repertoires in COVID-19. The repertoire was sequenced with immunoSEQ multiplex PCR; TCRdb's copy has only in-frame clones and lacks some. The sample yields about 80,000 clones, 65% to 85% seen once. The sequenced sample was peripheral blood. The receptor's source is a man aged 70 or older with active or convalescent COVID-19. The chain recombines TRBV20-1 with TRBJ2-5, with 8 bases lining up with TRBD2. CDR3 coding DNA: TGCAGTGCTAGTACGGGGGGGCCAGAGACCCAGTACTTC. Translating it yields CSASTGGPETQYF.